This paragraph covers one TCR beta chain sequence. Allocation to cohorts depended on clinical history reported by the participants. The CDR3 spans 13 residues. Germline loops: CDR1 LGHNA, CDR2 YNFKEQ. The V end lost 7 bases, the J end lost 11 bases, and 18 bases lay between the germline ends. The data are from a study of blood T cell repertoires in COVID-19. Study-wide context: Sites across the United States, Italy and Spain contributed samples from acute and convalescent COVID-19. Sources were T cells, B-cell-depleted T cells, or PBMCs; the material itself was cDNA or gDNA.

In the original workflow: Estimation of nucleated cell counts was performed using reference gene primer amplification. Method: immunoSEQ multiplex PCR; TCRdb's copy keeps in-frame clones and lacks some. V and J calls and clone size are given by that table; D and trimming were obtained from the DNA. The top ten hold under 5% of the sample, which has 250,000 to 300,000 clones, around 84% seen once. The rearrangement links TRBV4-2 to TRBJ2-1; a weak D match, TRBD2 (7 bases). Sequencing was performed on PBMCs or T cells enriched from blood (not recorded which). The source of this sequence is a man aged 30 to 45 with acute COVID-19. Here the CDR3 DNA reads TGTGCCAGCACCGGGGGAGGGCAGGGGAAGCAGTTCTTC. This translates into CASTGGGQGKQFF.